Listed here are 13 T cell receptor beta chains from one sample, sequenced in a study of T-cell memory formation after mild COVID-19. TCRdb used MiXCR to reprocess the 5' RACE reads, holding one entry per CDR3 protein. The sample yields around 300,000 distinct CDR3 sequences, approximately 15% seen once. What was sequenced was PBMCs or a T cell subset sorted from them (not recorded which). Every receptor here comes from a man aged 18 to 29 who had mild COVID-19 (a few samples of this study predate the infection). Cell type and time point are not known.

This clonotype was detected a few times. The rearrangement links TRBV7-3 to TRBJ2-7; a possible D gene is TRBD1 (6 bases). The CDR3 is 13 amino acids. Deletions cut 5 bases from V and 2 bases from J, with 10 bases between. In germline, CDR1 is SGHTA, CDR2 FQGTGA. In DNA form, the CDR3 reads TGTGCCAGCAGCCACGGGACAACCTACGAGCAGTACTTC. Encoded protein: CASSHGTTYEQYF.

J is TRBJ2-3 and V is TRBV4-3, with D hard to call. Germline-derived CDR1 and CDR2 are LGHNA and YSLEER. The CDR3 extends over 15 amino acids. V was pared by 1 base and J by 3 bases, with 11 bases between. CDR3 sequence reads: CASSQGYTGTDTQYF. In DNA form, the CDR3 reads TGCGCCAGCAGCCAAGGGTATACGGGTACAGATACGCAGTATTTT.

This clonotype was detected only a few times. The chain joins TRBV6-2 or TRBV6-3 to TRBJ1-1; D is unresolved. With 7 bases removed from V and 3 bases from J, the gap between germline ends came to 6 bases. CDR1 and CDR2 from the germline V gene are MNHEY and SVGEGT. There are 11 residues in the CDR3. CDR3 amino acids: CASTTYTEAFF. CDR3 DNA: TGTGCCAGCACCACTTACACTGAAGCTTTCTTT.

V and J are TRBV20-1 and TRBJ1-5, with D unresolved. This CDR3 comprises 16 residues. Trimming took off 6 bases at V and 2 bases at J, with 20 bases between the two ends. Germline V lookup: CDR1 DFQATT, CDR2 SNEGSKA (reference sequence). CDR3 bases: TGCAGTGCGGAGCCCCTCCGGGTTGTGGGCAATCAGCCCCAGCATTTT. Its translation is CSAEPLRVVGNQPQHF.

This chain connects TRBV6-2 or TRBV6-3 to TRBJ2-7; TRBD2 is a possible D gene (5 bases). The CDR3 contains 14 residues. The germline V gene has CDR1 MNHEY and CDR2 SVGEGT. The V and J ends lost 7 bases and 0 bases respectively, with 13 bases between them. CDR3 region: CASTLPGDSYEQYF. The CDR3 DNA reads TGTGCCAGCACCCTCCCCGGGGACTCCTACGAGCAGTACTTC.

This clonotype was detected ten times or more. The chain carries TRBV7-9 and TRBJ1-5, with D uncertain. Germline V gives CDR1 SEHNR, CDR2 FQNEAQ (reference sequence). This CDR3 spans 13 amino acids. Trimming stripped 1 base from V and 4 bases from J, with 5 bases between. CDR3 coding DNA: TGTGCCAGCAGCTTAGTGGGGAATCAGCCCCAGCATTTT. Translated: CASSLVGNQPQHF.

The J gene is TRBJ1-2, the V gene TRBV4-2; D remains unclear. V gave up 3 bases and J gave up 0 bases, with 14 bases separating them. Germline V gene data show CDR1 as LGHNA and CDR2 as YNFKEQ. The CDR3 loop spans 16 amino acids. CDR3 loop: CASSQTAGEANYGYTF. The CDR3 DNA reads TGTGCCAGCAGCCAGACGGCCGGGGAAGCTAACTATGGCTACACCTTC.

The V gene is TRBV10-3, the J gene TRBJ2-2; D not certain. The CDR3 runs 12 residues. V was cut by 7 bases and J by 6 bases, with 9 bases left in between. Germline loops: CDR1 ENHRY, CDR2 SYGVKD. CDR3 loop: CAINRSAGELFF. DNA of the CDR3: TGTGCCATCAATCGGAGTGCCGGGGAGCTGTTTTTT.

This chain links TRBV7-9 with TRBJ1-1; 10 positions match TRBD1. Germline V CDR1 and CDR2: SEHNR, FQNEAQ (reference sequence). This CDR3 is built from 14 residues. Losses at the gene ends were 4 bases for V and 7 bases for J; bases not matched to a gene: 6. As DNA, the CDR3 is TGTGCCAGCAGCTCCCGGACAGGGGGAGATGAAGCTTTCTTT. Encoded protein: CASSSRTGGDEAFF.

This clonotype was counted a few times. The gene calls are TRBV7-2 and TRBJ1-5; TRBD1 agrees at 8 bases. CDR1 is SGHTA, CDR2 FQGNSA, per germline. The V gene end was trimmed by 5 bases and the J gene end by 7 bases; junction bases not matched to a gene: 7. This CDR3 contains 14 residues. The CDR3 here is CASSGQGLRQPQHF. CDR3 sequence (DNA): TGTGCCAGCAGCGGACAGGGATTGCGGCAGCCCCAGCATTTT.

This rearrangement joins TRBV7-3 to TRBJ2-3; possibly TRBD1 for D (5 bases). The CDR3 covers 17 residues. Germline CDR1 reads SGHTA; CDR2 reads FQGTGA. Trimming took off 2 bases at V and 0 bases at J, with 15 bases between the two ends. CDR3 sequence: CASSLPDRGFSTDTQYF. The CDR3 DNA is TGTGCCAGCAGCTTACCGGATAGGGGATTTAGCACAGATACGCAGTATTTT.

The chain carries TRBV7-9 and TRBJ1-1; 7 bases are shared with TRBD1. The CDR3 is 15 amino acids. The V gene's germline CDR1 is SEHNR and CDR2 FQNEAQ (reference sequence). Losses at the gene ends were 2 bases for V and 11 bases for J; bases not matched to a gene: 14. CDR3 coding DNA: TGTGCCAGCAGCTTATTGGCAGGGGGGTCAAAAGGCGCTTTCTTT. The encoded protein is CASSLLAGGSKGAFF.

The rearrangement joins TRBV7-6 to TRBJ1-3; D may be TRBD1 (6 bases). V gave up 4 bases and J gave up 5 bases, with 21 bases separating them. This CDR3 spans 17 amino acids. Looked up from germline, CDR1 is SGHVS and CDR2 is FNYEAQ. CDR3 sequence: CASSSRGGRDLRNTIYF. The CDR3 nucleotides read TGTGCCAGCAGCTCCCGGGGGGGCAGAGACTTAAGAAACACCATATATTTT. Full variable domain (remainder filled in from reference TRBV7-6 and TRBJ1-3): GAGVSQSPRYKVTKRGQDVALRCDPISGHVSLYWYRQALGQGPEFLTYFNYEAQQDKSGLPNDRFSAERPEGSISTLTIQRTEQRDSAMYRCASSSRGGRDLRNTIYFGEGSWLTVV.